This T cell receptor (beta chain) stems from a study of blood T cell repertoires in COVID-19. The protocol was immunoSEQ multiplex PCR, while the TCRdb copy is restricted to in-frame clones and leaves out a portion. Altogether around 60,000 clones are present, more than 85% being singletons, with the ten largest covering 2% to 2.5%. In this sample, this clone turned up a few times. CDR1 is SEHNR and CDR2 is FQNEAQ in the germline V gene (reference sequence). The CDR3 is 18 amino acids. Trimming removed 3 bases from V and 5 bases from J; junction bases left unmatched: 10. The chain has TRBV7-9 and TRBJ1-4; 12 bases agree with TRBD1. This sequence was found in a man aged 60 to 75 with acute or convalescent COVID-19. Sequenced: peripheral blood. CDR3 amino acids: CASSFGDRGQFGNEKLFF. CDR3 bases: TGTGCCAGCAGCTTCGGGGACAGGGGGCAGTTTGGGAATGAAAAACTGTTTTTT.